This T cell receptor (beta chain) was sequenced for a study of blood T cells in healthy people across ages. The second PCR ran about 6 to 12 cycles with a sample-barcoded 5' primer and J-beta primers. In TCRdb, the 5' RACE reads were re-called with MiXCR into one record per CDR3 protein. The sample yields 1,500,000 or so distinct CDR3 sequences, approximately 59% seen once. The V and J ends lost 6 bases and 3 bases respectively, with 12 bases between them. Germline assignment: CDR1 SQVTM and CDR2 ANQGSEA. The CDR3 is 13 residues long. Sequencing was performed on blood. The genes are TRBV29-1 and TRBJ1-5, with D possibly TRBD1 on 5 matching bases. The clonotype was recovered from a man in his late teens or twenties in good health. The CDR3 spells CSVRGPNNQPQHF. The CDR3 coding sequence is TGCAGCGTGCGGGGACCGAACAATCAGCCCCAGCATTTT.